This TCR beta chain originates from a study of blood T cell repertoires in COVID-19. In the study overall: Sites in the United States, Italy and Spain provided acute and convalescent COVID-19 samples. The cDNA or gDNA used as material had been derived from T cells, B-cell-depleted T cells, or PBMCs.

CDR1 is SGHNT, CDR2 YYREEE, per germline (reference sequence). Losses at the gene ends were 1 base for V and 2 bases for J; bases not matched to a gene: 8. The CDR3 totals 16 residues. Original handling: Nucleated cell counts were estimated from reference gene primer amplification. Generated by immunoSEQ multiplex PCR, the TCRdb table keeps only in-frame clones and is missing some. V, J and clone size are those of that table, while D and trimming were read from the DNA. The sample has about 250,000 clones; around 85% are singletons. Sequences were obtained from peripheral blood. V usage is TRBV5-4 and J usage is TRBJ2-5, with TRBD1 matching 7 bases. This receptor was taken from an elderly man with acute or convalescent COVID-19. The DNA of the CDR3 is TGTGCCAGCAGCTTGACCGACAGGGCAAGACAAGAGACCCAGTACTTC. This encodes CASSLTDRARQETQYF.